This T cell receptor (beta chain) originates from a study of T cell repertoires in cytomegalovirus infection. Study overall: Both CMV infection and a matching HLA type were indicated by public TCR beta signatures. Whole-study results and caveats: Public TCR beta family frequency separated CMV-and-HLA carriers, including in an independent cohort.

The table lists this clonotype with many counts. Its antigen is unknown. The CDR3 is 15 residues long. The germline V gene has CDR1 SEHNR and CDR2 FQNEAQ (reference sequence). With V trimmed by 5 bases and J by 6 bases, 6 bases remained unmatched. TCRdb recomputed calls from the reads with MiXCR, one row per CDR3 protein. The table includes 500,000 to 600,000 distinct CDR3 sequences, approximately 15% detected once. This TCR was sampled from a human donor in good health (CMV status not recorded). Some clones in this sample may be carry-over from other donors' samples. This rearrangement joins TRBV7-9 to TRBJ1-6; 8 bases map to TRBD1. Sequenced sample: CD8+ T cells from PBMCs. The CDR3 DNA is TGTGCCAGCAGCCCCCGGACAGGGCTTAATTCACCCCTCCACTTT. This encodes CASSPRTGLNSPLHF.